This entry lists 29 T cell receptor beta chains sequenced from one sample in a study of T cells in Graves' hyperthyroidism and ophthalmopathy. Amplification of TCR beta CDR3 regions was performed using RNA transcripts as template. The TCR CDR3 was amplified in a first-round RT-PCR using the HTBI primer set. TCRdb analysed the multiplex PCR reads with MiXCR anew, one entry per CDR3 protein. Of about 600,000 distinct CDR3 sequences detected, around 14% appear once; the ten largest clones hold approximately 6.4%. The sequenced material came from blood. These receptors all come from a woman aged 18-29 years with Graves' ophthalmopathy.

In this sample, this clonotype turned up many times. This CDR3 is CASSLRREGLNNEQFF. The DNA for the CDR3 is TGTGCCAGCAGCTTAAGGCGGGAGGGCCTAAACAATGAGCAGTTCTTC. The rearrangement joins TRBV11-2 to TRBJ2-1; TRBD2 matches at 9 bases. V trimming: 2 bases; J trimming: 5 bases; junction bases outside the gene matches: 7. Per germline, CDR1 SGHAT and CDR2 FQNNGV. This CDR3 comprises 16 residues. Based on the CDR3 plus reference TRBV11-2 and TRBJ2-1, the full variable domain is EAGVAQSPRYKIIEKRQSVAFWCNPISGHATLYWYQQILGQGPKLLIQFQNNGVVDDSQLPKDRFSAERLKGVDSTLKIQPAKLEDSAVYLCASSLRREGLNNEQFFGPGTRLTVL.

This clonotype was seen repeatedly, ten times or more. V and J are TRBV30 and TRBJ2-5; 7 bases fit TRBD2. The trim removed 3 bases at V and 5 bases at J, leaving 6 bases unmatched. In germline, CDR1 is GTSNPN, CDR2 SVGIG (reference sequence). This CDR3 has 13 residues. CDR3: CAWRGGPQETQYF. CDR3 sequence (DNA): TGTGCCTGGAGGGGAGGGCCCCAGGAGACCCAGTACTTC.

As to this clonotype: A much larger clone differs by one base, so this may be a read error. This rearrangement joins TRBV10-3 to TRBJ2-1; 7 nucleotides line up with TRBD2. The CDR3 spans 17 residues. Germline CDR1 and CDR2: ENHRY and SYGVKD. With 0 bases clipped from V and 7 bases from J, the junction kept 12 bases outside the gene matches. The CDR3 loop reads CAISESAGAAEHNEQFF. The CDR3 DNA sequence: TGTGCCATCAGTGAGTCGGCGGGAGCGGCAGAACATAATGAGCAGTTCTTC.

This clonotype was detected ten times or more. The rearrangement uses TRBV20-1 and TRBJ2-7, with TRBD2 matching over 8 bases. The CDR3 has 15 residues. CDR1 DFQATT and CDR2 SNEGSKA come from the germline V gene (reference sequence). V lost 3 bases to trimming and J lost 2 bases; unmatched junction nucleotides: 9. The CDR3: CSARDASGPTYEQYF. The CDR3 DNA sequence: TGCAGTGCTAGGGATGCTAGCGGGCCGACCTACGAGCAGTACTTC.

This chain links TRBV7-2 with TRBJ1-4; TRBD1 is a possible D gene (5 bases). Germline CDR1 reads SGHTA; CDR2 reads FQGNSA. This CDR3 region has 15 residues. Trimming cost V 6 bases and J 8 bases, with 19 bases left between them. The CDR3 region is CASSPPGYLREKLFF. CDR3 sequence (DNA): TGTGCCAGCAGTCCCCCAGGGTACTTGAGGGAAAAACTGTTTTTT. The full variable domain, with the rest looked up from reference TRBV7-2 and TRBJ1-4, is GAGVSQSPSNKVTEKGKDVELRCDPISGHTALYWYRQSLGQGLEFLIYFQGNSAPDKSGLPSDRFSAERTGGSVSTLTIQRTQQEDSAVYLCASSPPGYLREKLFFGSGTQLSVL.

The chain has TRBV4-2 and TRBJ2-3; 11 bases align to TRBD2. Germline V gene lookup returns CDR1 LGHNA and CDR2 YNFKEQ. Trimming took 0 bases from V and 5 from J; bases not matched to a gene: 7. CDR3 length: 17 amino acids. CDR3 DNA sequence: TGTGCCAGCAGCCAAGATATGCTAGCGGGAGGCGAAGATACGCAGTATTTT. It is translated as CASSQDMLAGGEDTQYF.

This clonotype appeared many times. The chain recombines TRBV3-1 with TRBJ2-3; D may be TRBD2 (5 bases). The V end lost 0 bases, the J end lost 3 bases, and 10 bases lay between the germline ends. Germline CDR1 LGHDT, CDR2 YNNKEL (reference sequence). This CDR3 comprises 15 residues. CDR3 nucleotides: TGTGCCAGCAGCCAAGAGGCGAGGGTGACAGATACGCAGTATTTT. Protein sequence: CASSQEARVTDTQYF.

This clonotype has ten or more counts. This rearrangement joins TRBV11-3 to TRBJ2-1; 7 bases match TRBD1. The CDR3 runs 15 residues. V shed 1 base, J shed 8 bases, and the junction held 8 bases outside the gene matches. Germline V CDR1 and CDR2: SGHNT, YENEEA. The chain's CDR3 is CASSLAGTEGDEQFF. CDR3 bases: TGTGCCAGCAGCTTAGCAGGGACAGAGGGAGATGAGCAGTTCTTC.

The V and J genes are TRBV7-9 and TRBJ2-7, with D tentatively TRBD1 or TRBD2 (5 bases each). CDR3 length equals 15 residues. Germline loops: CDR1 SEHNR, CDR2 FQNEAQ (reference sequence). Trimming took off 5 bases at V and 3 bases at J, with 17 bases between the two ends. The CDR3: CASSHLERGGYEQYF. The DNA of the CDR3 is TGTGCCAGCAGCCACCTTGAGAGGGGTGGCTACGAGCAGTACTTC.

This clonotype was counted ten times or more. The CDR3: CASSLGPIYEQYF. CDR3 DNA: TGTGCCAGCAGCTTAGGGCCTATCTACGAGCAGTACTTC. V gene TRBV7-6 combines with J gene TRBJ2-7; D unresolved. The CDR3 covers 13 residues. Germline values: CDR1 SGHVS, CDR2 FNYEAQ. Trimming left V 1 base short and J 3 bases short, with 7 bases between.

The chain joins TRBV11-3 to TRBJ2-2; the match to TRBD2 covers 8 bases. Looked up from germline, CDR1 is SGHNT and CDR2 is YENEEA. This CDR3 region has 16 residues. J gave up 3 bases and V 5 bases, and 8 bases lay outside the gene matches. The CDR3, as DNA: TGTGCCAGCAGCCCGAGGGGGACTAGTGACACCGGGGAGCTGTTTTTT. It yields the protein CASSPRGTSDTGELFF.

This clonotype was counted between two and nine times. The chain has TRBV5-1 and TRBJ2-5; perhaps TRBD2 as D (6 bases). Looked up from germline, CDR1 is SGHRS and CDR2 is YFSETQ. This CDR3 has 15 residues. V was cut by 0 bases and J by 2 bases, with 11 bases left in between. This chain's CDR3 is CASSLGVADQETQYF. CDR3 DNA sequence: TGCGCCAGCAGCTTGGGGGTAGCGGATCAAGAGACCCAGTACTTC.

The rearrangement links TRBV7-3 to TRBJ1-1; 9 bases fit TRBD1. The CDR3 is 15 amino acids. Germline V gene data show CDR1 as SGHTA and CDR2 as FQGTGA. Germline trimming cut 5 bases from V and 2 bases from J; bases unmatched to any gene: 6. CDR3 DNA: TGTGCCAGCAGCACCTCCACAGGGGGCAACACTGAAGCTTTCTTT. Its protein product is CASSTSTGGNTEAFF.

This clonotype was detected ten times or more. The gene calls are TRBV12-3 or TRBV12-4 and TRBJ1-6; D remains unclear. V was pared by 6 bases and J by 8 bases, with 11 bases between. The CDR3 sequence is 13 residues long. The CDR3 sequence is CASRYTGDSPLHF. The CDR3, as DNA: TGTGCCAGCAGATATACCGGGGATTCACCCCTCCACTTT.

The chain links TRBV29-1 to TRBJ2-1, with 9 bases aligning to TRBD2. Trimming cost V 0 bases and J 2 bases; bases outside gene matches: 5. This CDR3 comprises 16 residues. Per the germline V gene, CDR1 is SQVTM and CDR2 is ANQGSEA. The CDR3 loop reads CSVEDPASGTYNEQFF. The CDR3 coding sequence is TGCAGCGTTGAAGACCCGGCTAGCGGGACCTACAATGAGCAGTTCTTC.

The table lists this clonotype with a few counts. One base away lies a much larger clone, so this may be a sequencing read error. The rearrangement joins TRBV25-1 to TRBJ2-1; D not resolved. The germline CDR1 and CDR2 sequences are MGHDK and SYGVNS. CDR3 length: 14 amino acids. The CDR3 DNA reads TGTGCCGGCAGTGCATTGGTAGCTTACAATGAGCAGTTCTTC. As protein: CAGSALVAYNEQFF.

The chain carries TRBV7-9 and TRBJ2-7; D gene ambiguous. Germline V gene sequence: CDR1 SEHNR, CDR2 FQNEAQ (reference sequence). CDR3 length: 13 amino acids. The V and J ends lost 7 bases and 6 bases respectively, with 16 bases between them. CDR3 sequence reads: CASTTSATGEQYF. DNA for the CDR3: TGTGCCAGCACGACCTCCGCTACGGGCGAGCAGTACTTC.

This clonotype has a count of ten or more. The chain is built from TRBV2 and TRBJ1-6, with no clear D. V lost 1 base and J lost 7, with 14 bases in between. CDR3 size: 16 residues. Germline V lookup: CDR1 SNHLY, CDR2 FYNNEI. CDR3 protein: CASSEVRIQWNSPLHF. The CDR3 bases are TGTGCCAGCAGTGAAGTGCGGATTCAGTGGAATTCACCCCTCCACTTT.

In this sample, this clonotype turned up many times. The CDR3 nucleotides read TGTGCCAGCAGCCCTCAGGGGATAACTAACTATGGCTACACCTTC. It yields the protein CASSPQGITNYGYTF. The rearrangement links TRBV7-2 to TRBJ1-2; perhaps TRBD1 as D (6 bases). The V gene's germline CDR1 is SGHTA and CDR2 FQGNSA. The CDR3 loop spans 15 amino acids. Trimming stripped 5 bases from V and 0 bases from J, with 13 bases between.

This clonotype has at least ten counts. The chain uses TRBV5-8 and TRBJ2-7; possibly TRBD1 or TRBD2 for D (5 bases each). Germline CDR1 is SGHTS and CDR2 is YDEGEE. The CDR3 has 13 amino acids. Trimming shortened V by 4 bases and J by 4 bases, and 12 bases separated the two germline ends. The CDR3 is CASSPRGLYEQYF. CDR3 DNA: TGTGCCAGCAGCCCCCGGGGCCTTTACGAGCAGTACTTC. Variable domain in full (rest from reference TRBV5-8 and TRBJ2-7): EAGVTQSPTHLIKTRGQQATLRCSPISGHTSVYWYQQALGLGLQFLLWYDEGEERNRGNFPPRFSGRQFPNYSSELNVNALELEDSALYLCASSPRGLYEQYFGPGTRLTVT.

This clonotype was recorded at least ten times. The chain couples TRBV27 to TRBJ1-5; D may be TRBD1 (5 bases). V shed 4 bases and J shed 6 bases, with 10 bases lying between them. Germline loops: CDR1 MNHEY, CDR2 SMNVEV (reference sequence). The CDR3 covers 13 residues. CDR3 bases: TGTGCCAGCAGTTGCCAGGGAGCTCAGCCCCAGCATTTT. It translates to CASSCQGAQPQHF.

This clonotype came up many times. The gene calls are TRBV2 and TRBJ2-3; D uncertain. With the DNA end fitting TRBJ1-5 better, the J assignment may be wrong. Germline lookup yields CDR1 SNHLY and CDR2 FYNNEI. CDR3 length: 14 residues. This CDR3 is CASSSGRASDTQHF. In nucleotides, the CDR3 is TGTGCCAGCAGTAGCGGGAGGGCCTCAGATACGCAGCATTTT.

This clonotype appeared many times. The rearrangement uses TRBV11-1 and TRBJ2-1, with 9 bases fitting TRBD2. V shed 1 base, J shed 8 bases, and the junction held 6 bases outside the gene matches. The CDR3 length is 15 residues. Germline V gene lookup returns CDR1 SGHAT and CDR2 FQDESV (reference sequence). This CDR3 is CASSLGGRAIDEQFF. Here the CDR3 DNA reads TGTGCCAGCAGCTTAGGCGGGAGGGCCATCGATGAGCAGTTCTTC.

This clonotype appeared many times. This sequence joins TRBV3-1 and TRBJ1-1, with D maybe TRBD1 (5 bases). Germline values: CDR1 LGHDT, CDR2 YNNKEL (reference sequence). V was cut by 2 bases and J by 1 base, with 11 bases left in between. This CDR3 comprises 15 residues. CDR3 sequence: CASSQTGGGNTEAFF. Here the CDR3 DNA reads TGTGCCAGCAGCCAAACGGGTGGGGGGAACACTGAAGCTTTCTTT.

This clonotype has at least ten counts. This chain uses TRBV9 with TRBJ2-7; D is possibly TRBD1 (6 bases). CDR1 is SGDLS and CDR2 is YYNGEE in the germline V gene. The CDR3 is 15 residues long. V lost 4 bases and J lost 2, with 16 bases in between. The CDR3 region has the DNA TGTGCCAGCAGCCTTGCAGGGGTAAGCCCCTACGAGCAGTACTTC. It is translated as CASSLAGVSPYEQYF. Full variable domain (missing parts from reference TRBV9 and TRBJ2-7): DSGVTQTPKHLITATGQRVTLRCSPRSGDLSVYWYQQSLDQGLQFLIQYYNGEERAKGNILERFSAQQFPDLHSELNLSSLELGDSALYFCASSLAGVSPYEQYFGPGTRLTVT.

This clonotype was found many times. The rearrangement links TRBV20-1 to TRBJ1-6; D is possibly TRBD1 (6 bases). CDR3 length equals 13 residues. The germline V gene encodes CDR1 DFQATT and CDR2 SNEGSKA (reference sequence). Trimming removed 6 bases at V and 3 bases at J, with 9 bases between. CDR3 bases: TGCAGTGCCCAGGACAGCTATAATTCACCCCTCCACTTT. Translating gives CSAQDSYNSPLHF.

CDR3 nucleotide sequence: TGTGCCAGCAGCCGCGGGAGGGAAGGGCCCTACGAGCAGTACTTC. It translates to CASSRGREGPYEQYF. V usage is TRBV5-5 and J usage is TRBJ2-7, with TRBD2 identical over 9 bases. V gave up 4 bases and J gave up 2 bases; unmatched junction bases: 7. This CDR3 has 15 amino acids. Germline CDR1 and CDR2: SGHKS and YYEKEE (reference sequence).

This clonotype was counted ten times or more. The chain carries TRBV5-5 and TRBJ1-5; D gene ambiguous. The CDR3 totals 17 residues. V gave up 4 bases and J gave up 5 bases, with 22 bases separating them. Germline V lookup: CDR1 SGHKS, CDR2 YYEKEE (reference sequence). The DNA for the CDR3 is TGTGCCAGCAGCCCTAGATGGGAGGGCAACGGGCATCAGCCCCAGCATTTT. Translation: CASSPRWEGNGHQPQHF.

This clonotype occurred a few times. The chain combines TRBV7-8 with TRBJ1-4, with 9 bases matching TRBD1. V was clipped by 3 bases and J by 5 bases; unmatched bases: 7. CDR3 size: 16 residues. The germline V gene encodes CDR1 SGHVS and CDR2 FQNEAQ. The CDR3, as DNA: TGTGCCAGCAGCTTCCCCGGGACAGGGCTGAATGAAAAACTGTTTTTT. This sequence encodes CASSFPGTGLNEKLFF.